This TCR beta chain appears in the sequencing data of a study of graft-versus-host responses after intestinal transplantation. For the study at large: Recipients were given multivisceral, liver-intestinal, or isolated intestinal transplants. Recipients uniformly received anti-thymocyte globulin induction, followed by tacrolimus and steroids for 2 to 4 years. General study points: Peak circulating GvH clone levels were associated with early post-transplant HvG declines.

Germline V gene lookup returns CDR1 SNHLY and CDR2 FYNNEI. V shed 5 bases, J shed 2 bases, and the junction held 7 bases outside the gene matches. The CDR3 is 16 amino acids. Details on this clone: Its specificity is not known.

The table came from immunoSEQ multiplex PCR; TCRdb's copy has only in-frame clones and leaves some out. The sample carries 40,000 to 60,000 clones, roughly 80% recorded once. The sample consisted of unstimulated CD4+ T cells sorted from spleen or lymph node cells, taken before transplant. The rearrangement links TRBV2 to TRBJ2-5; 11 nucleotides match TRBD2. This clonotype was sampled from a human donor who was the organ donor for an intestinal transplant. CDR3 DNA: TGTGCCAGCAGTCCCGCGGGACTAGCGGCTCAAGAGACCCAGTACTTC. Amino acids: CASSPAGLAAQETQYF.